This TCR beta chain was identified during a study of T-cell memory formation after mild COVID-19. Study-wide context: Among the donors, TCR clusters were largely specific to each donor.

This clonotype showed up just a few times. In TCRdb, the 5' RACE reads were re-called with MiXCR into one record per CDR3 protein. The top ten hold about 22% of the sample, which has about 390,000 distinct CDR3 sequences, roughly 15% seen once. CDR1 and CDR2 from the germline V gene are SGHRS and YFSETQ. The CDR3 runs 19 residues. With V trimmed by 2 bases and J by 4 bases, 12 bases remained unmatched. This receptor was identified in a man younger than 35 who had mild COVID-19 (a few samples of this study predate the infection). Cell type and time point are not known. The sample consisted of PBMCs or a T cell subset sorted from them (not recorded which). The J gene is TRBJ2-2, the V gene TRBV5-1; 12 nucleotides match TRBD2. The CDR3, as DNA: TGCGCCAGCAGCTTTAACCCCGCTAGCGGGGGGGCCGGCACCGGGGAGCTGTTTTTT. Protein: CASSFNPASGGAGTGELFF.